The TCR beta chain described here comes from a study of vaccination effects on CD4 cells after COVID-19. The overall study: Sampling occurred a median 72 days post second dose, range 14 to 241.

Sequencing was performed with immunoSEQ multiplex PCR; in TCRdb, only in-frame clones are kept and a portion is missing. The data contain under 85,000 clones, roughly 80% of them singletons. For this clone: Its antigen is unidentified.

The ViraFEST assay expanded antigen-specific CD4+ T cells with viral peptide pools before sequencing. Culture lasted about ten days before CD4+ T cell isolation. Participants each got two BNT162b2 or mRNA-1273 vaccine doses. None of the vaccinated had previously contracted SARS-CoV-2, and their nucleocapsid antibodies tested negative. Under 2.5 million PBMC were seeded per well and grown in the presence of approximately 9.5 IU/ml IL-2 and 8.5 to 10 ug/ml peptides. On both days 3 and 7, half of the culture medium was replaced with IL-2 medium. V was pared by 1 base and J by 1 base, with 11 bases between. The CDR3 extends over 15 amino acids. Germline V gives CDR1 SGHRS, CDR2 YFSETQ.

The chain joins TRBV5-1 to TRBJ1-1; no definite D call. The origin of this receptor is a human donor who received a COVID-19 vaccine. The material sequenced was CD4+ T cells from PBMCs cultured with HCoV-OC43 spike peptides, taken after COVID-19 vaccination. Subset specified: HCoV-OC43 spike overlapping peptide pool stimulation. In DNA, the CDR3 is TGCGCCAGCAGCTTGTCTGTCAGATCGAACACTGAAGCTTTCTTT. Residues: CASSLSVRSNTEAFF.